Following are 9 T cell receptor beta chains from one sample sequenced in a study of early T cells in non-severe SARS-CoV-2 infection. TCRdb re-derived calls from the 5' RACE reads in MiXCR, one entry per CDR3 protein. The sample has approximately 46,000 distinct CDR3 sequences, approximately 22% seen once. This material consisted of whole blood, taken at baseline. Every receptor here comes from an adult who was a healthcare worker with PCR-confirmed SARS-CoV-2 infection or an uninfected control (not recorded which).

J is TRBJ2-2 and V is TRBV20-1; a weak D match, TRBD1 (5 bases). The germline gives CDR1 DFQATT, CDR2 SNEGSKA (reference sequence). There are 14 residues in the CDR3. Trimming stripped 3 bases from V and 7 bases from J, with 15 bases between. This CDR3 reads CSARASGLSGELFF. In DNA, the CDR3 is TGCAGTGCTAGGGCTTCAGGGTTGAGCGGGGAGCTGTTTTTT.

The chain combines TRBV6-1 with TRBJ1-4, with D hard to call. V was pared by 6 bases and J by 8 bases, with 16 bases between. The CDR3 spans 14 residues. Germline V gives CDR1 MNHNS, CDR2 SASEGT. The CDR3 DNA reads as TGTGCCAGCAGCCGAGACTATTTCAAAGAAAAACTGTTTTTT. Translated, it gives CASSRDYFKEKLFF.

DNA for the CDR3: TGTGCCAGCAGCCGTAGCGGGGGGTTTCGGGAGACCCAGTACTTC. This gives the protein CASSRSGGFRETQYF. The chain has TRBV7-6 and TRBJ2-5, with 10 bases aligning to TRBD2. The CDR3 length is 15 residues. CDR1 is SGHVS, CDR2 FNYEAQ, per germline. With V trimmed by 5 bases and J by 5 bases, 8 bases remained unmatched.

The V and J genes are TRBV10-2 and TRBJ2-7; D is uncertain. Germline assignment: CDR1 WSHSY and CDR2 SAAADI. Trimming left V 4 bases short and J 1 base short, with 5 bases between. The CDR3 covers 12 residues. The CDR3 DNA reads as TGCGCCAGCAGTGCCAGATCCTACGAGCAGTACTTC. Translation: CASSARSYEQYF.

The V and J genes are TRBV7-8 and TRBJ2-5; D possibly uses TRBD1 or TRBD2 (6 bases each). V gave up 1 base and J gave up 3 bases, with 9 bases separating them. This CDR3 has 14 residues. Germline V lookup: CDR1 SGHVS, CDR2 FQNEAQ. CDR3 residues: CASSLVRGEETQYF. In DNA form, the CDR3 reads TGTGCCAGCAGCTTAGTAAGGGGGGAAGAGACCCAGTACTTC.

V usage is TRBV11-2 and J usage is TRBJ1-6; no definite D call. Trimming removed 0 bases at V and 5 bases at J, with 8 bases between. Germline values: CDR1 SGHAT, CDR2 FQNNGV. The CDR3 sequence is 15 residues long. CDR3 sequence (DNA): TGTGCCAGCAGCTTAGACCAGGCAGATAATTCACCCCTCCACTTT. Encoded protein: CASSLDQADNSPLHF.

The chain uses TRBV11-2 and TRBJ2-3; TRBD1 matches 7 bases. The CDR3 is 18 amino acids. Germline V gene lookup returns CDR1 SGHAT and CDR2 FQNNGV. J gave up 0 bases and V 5 bases, and 14 bases lay outside the gene matches. CDR3 loop: CASSTPPGTAPSTDTQYF. The CDR3 bases are TGTGCCAGCAGCACCCCGCCCGGGACAGCTCCTAGCACAGATACGCAGTATTTT.

This clonotype has at least ten counts. CDR3 sequence: CASSLAHGKYNEQFF. For the CDR3, the DNA is TGTGCCAGCAGCTTAGCGCACGGGAAATACAATGAGCAGTTCTTC. The V call is TRBV7-2, the J call TRBJ2-1; maybe TRBD2 (5 bases). Trimming shortened V by 0 bases and J by 4 bases, and 10 bases separated the two germline ends. The CDR3 totals 15 residues. Germline V lookup: CDR1 SGHTA, CDR2 FQGNSA. Variable domain in full (rest from reference TRBV7-2 and TRBJ2-1): GAGVSQSPSNKVTEKGKDVELRCDPISGHTALYWYRQSLGQGLEFLIYFQGNSAPDKSGLPSDRFSAERTGGSVSTLTIQRTQQEDSAVYLCASSLAHGKYNEQFFGPGTRLTVL.

V gene TRBV20-1 combines with J gene TRBJ2-3, with D perhaps matching TRBD2 (6 bases). Deletions cut 3 bases from V and 5 bases from J, with 15 bases between. Germline CDR1 DFQATT, CDR2 SNEGSKA (reference sequence). There are 14 residues in the CDR3. Here the CDR3 DNA reads TGCAGTGCTAGCACCGGGGGACGTAGAGATACGCAGTATTTT. Its translation: CSASTGGRRDTQYF.